This TCR beta chain was recovered during a study of T cell responses to AZD1222 COVID-19 vaccine. Findings and caveats of the study: Baseline seropositivity occurred in only a handful of AZD1222 recipients. Among the donors, most were white British and more were female, and clonal diversity was possibly underestimated.

As for this clone: Antigen: not known.

Sequenced by immunoSEQ multiplex PCR; TCRdb stores in-frame clones only, minus some. The sample holds around 92,000 clones, approximately 91% seen once. Germline assignment: CDR1 SGHRS and CDR2 YFSETQ. This CDR3 spans 14 amino acids. The germline V and J ends were trimmed by 4 bases and 0 bases, with 10 bases remaining between them. This clonotype originated in an adult in good health. The sequencing used peripheral blood, collected on day 0 of AZD1222 vaccination. V and J are TRBV5-1 and TRBJ2-5; D not resolved. CDR3 amino acids: CASSPDGYQETQYF. CDR3 sequence (DNA): TGCGCCAGCAGCCCCGACGGATACCAAGAGACCCAGTACTTC.